Following are 32 T cell receptor beta chains from one sample sequenced in a study of PD-1 blockade in classical Hodgkin lymphoma. Produced via immunoSEQ multiplex PCR; TCRdb's table is partial and in-frame only. The repertoire has about 18,000 clones, roughly 65% of them found once; the top ten carry roughly 2.6%. The time point denotes: cycle 4 day 1 (C4D1), after more than five weeks of nivolumab. Autologous stem cell transplantation was followed by relapse in every patient, and brentuximab vedotin exposure varied. Thawed PBMCs underwent magnetic negative selection to yield purified CD4+ T cells. Sequenced here: CD4+ T cells from blood, sampled before the fourth cycle of nivolumab. All receptors derive from a human donor with classical Hodgkin lymphoma.

This rearrangement joins TRBV7-2 to TRBJ1-2; D remains ambiguous. CDR1 and CDR2 (germline): SGHTA, FQGNSA. V lost 5 bases and J lost 4, with 8 bases in between. The CDR3 has 12 amino acids. The CDR3 DNA is TGTGCCAGCAGCCTTGGGATCTATGGCTACACCTTC. This codes for CASSLGIYGYTF.

This chain links TRBV18 with TRBJ1-3; TRBD1 matches 7 bases. The CDR3 is made up of 18 amino acids. The V gene end was trimmed by 2 bases and the J gene end by 3 bases; junction bases not matched to a gene: 13. The V gene's germline CDR1 is KGHSH and CDR2 LQKENI. The CDR3 is CASSPVVSQGYRGNTIYF. The CDR3 DNA reads TGTGCCAGCTCACCAGTGGTCTCACAGGGGTATCGTGGAAACACCATATATTTT.

The genes are TRBV6-5 and TRBJ2-3, with D perhaps matching TRBD1 or TRBD2 (6 bases each). Trimming took 2 bases from V and 5 from J, leaving 11 bases between them. Germline CDR1 and CDR2: MNHEY and SVGAGI. The length of the CDR3 is 14 residues. CDR3 sequence (DNA): TGTGCCAGCAGTTACAGGGGGGCGATAGATACGCAGTATTTT. Translated: CASSYRGAIDTQYF.

The V gene is TRBV25-1, the J gene TRBJ1-1; 8 bases are a match to TRBD1. The CDR3 is 17 residues long. Trimming at V came to 2 bases and at J to 5 bases, leaving 13 bases not matched to a gene. Germline V gene lookup returns CDR1 MGHDK and CDR2 SYGVNS. The CDR3 coding sequence is TGTGCCAGCAGTGAAGGGGTGGACAGGGTAGTGGGTACTGAAGCTTTCTTT. Translated, it gives CASSEGVDRVVGTEAFF.

The chain has TRBV19 and TRBJ2-5; 11 bases are a match to TRBD1. This CDR3 contains 15 residues. Trimming at V came to 9 bases and at J to 3 bases, leaving 9 bases not matched to a gene. Germline V gene lookup returns CDR1 LNHDA and CDR2 SQIVND (reference sequence). The CDR3 nucleotides are TGTGCCAGCAACGGACAGGGGGCTTCCGAAGAGACCCAGTACTTC. Translation: CASNGQGASEETQYF.

The chain recombines TRBV5-1 with TRBJ1-4, with TRBD1 as a possible D gene (5 bases). V was pared by 6 bases and J by 3 bases, with 18 bases between. Per the germline V gene, CDR1 is SGHRS and CDR2 is YFSETQ. This CDR3 spans 16 amino acids. Here the CDR3 DNA reads TGCGCCAGCACCCGAGGGGAGCGTGCAGCTAATGAAAAACTGTTTTTT. Its protein is CASTRGERAANEKLFF.

The chain couples TRBV2 to TRBJ2-7, with TRBD1 matching 7 bases. With 8 bases clipped from V and 2 bases from J, the junction kept 6 bases outside the gene matches. The CDR3 has 13 amino acids. Per germline, CDR1 SNHLY and CDR2 FYNNEI. The CDR3 coding sequence is TGTGCCAGCGACAGGGAGCCCCCCTACGAGCAGTACTTC. Protein: CASDREPPYEQYF.

A single count supports this clone. The chain combines TRBV7-9 with TRBJ2-1; 10 bases align to TRBD2. Germline loops: CDR1 SEHNR, CDR2 FQNEAQ (reference sequence). V dropped 2 bases and J dropped 8; count of bases not matched to a gene: 6. The CDR3 extends over 15 amino acids. Here the CDR3 reads CASSLRAGGFDEQFF. Written as DNA, the CDR3 is TGTGCCAGCAGCTTACGAGCGGGAGGGTTCGATGAGCAGTTCTTC.

The gene calls are TRBV19 and TRBJ2-7; 10 nucleotides agree with TRBD2. The V gene's germline CDR1 is LNHDA and CDR2 SQIVND (reference sequence). V lost 4 bases and J lost 3; bases outside the gene matches: 9. This CDR3 region has 16 residues. The DNA of the CDR3 is TGTGCCAGTAGTAGGACCACTAGCGGGATTAACTACGAGCAGTACTTC. Translation: CASSRTTSGINYEQYF.

J is TRBJ1-1 and V is TRBV15; D may be TRBD1 (5 bases). V lost 0 bases and J 6 bases, leaving 8 bases between the germline ends. Germline V gives CDR1 LNHNV, CDR2 YYDKDF (reference sequence). The CDR3 spans 13 residues. The chain's CDR3 is CATSRDPGAEAFF. In DNA form, the CDR3 reads TGTGCCACCAGCAGAGATCCGGGGGCTGAAGCTTTCTTT.

Regarding this clone: The junction departs from the called germline gene at one end, perhaps through a read error. The gene calls are TRBV7-8 and TRBJ2-1; D is unclear. This CDR3 region has 15 residues. CDR1 is SGHVS, CDR2 FQNEAQ, per germline. The CDR3 coding sequence is TGTGCCAGCAGCTTAGCGCCCGGCTCCCACAATGAGCAGTTCTTC. Its translation is CASSLAPGSHNEQFF.

J is TRBJ1-2 and V is TRBV5-1; D is possibly TRBD1 (6 bases). Germline CDR1 is SGHRS and CDR2 is YFSETQ. Trimming stripped 3 bases from V and 2 bases from J, with 8 bases between. There are 13 residues in the CDR3. CDR3 amino acids: CASSSTGNYGYTF. DNA for the CDR3: TGCGCCAGCAGCTCTACAGGGAACTATGGCTACACCTTC. Full variable domain (rest looked up from reference TRBV5-1 and TRBJ1-2): KAGVTQTPRYLIKTRGQQVTLSCSPISGHRSVSWYQQTPGQGLQFLFEYFSETQRNKGNFPGRFSGRQFSNSRSEMNVSTLELGDSALYLCASSSTGNYGYTFGSGTRLTVV.

This chain connects TRBV2 to TRBJ1-1; 8 bases agree with TRBD1. Germline loops: CDR1 SNHLY, CDR2 FYNNEI. With V trimmed by 4 bases and J by 7 bases, 8 bases remained unmatched. CDR3 length equals 14 residues. In DNA, the CDR3 is TGTGCCAGCAGTGGGGCTACCGGGACAGGTGAAGCTTTCTTT. Translated: CASSGATGTGEAFF.

The V and J genes are TRBV5-1 and TRBJ1-4; unclear D gene. The CDR3 has 15 residues. Trimming removed 3 bases from V and 3 bases from J, with 12 bases in between. Germline V gives CDR1 SGHRS, CDR2 YFSETQ. This CDR3 reads CASSWNSRANEKLFF. Here the CDR3 DNA reads TGCGCCAGCAGCTGGAACAGCCGAGCTAATGAAAAACTGTTTTTT.

The gene calls are TRBV2 and TRBJ2-7, with 7 positions matching TRBD2. J lost 4 bases, V lost 6 bases, and 9 bases had no gene match. Germline CDR1 SNHLY, CDR2 FYNNEI. The CDR3 consists of 14 residues. This chain's CDR3 is CASRAGAGNYEQYF. In DNA form, the CDR3 reads TGTGCCAGCAGGGCGGGAGCAGGGAATTACGAGCAGTACTTC.

The chain couples TRBV28 to TRBJ2-5; TRBD1 aligns across 10 bases. The V and J ends lost 3 bases and 5 bases, in that order; junction bases with no gene match: 3. The CDR3 consists of 14 residues. The germline gives CDR1 MDHEN, CDR2 SYDVKM. The CDR3 nucleotides are TGTGCCAGCAGTTTTGGGACAGGGGTCGAGACCCAGTACTTC. This translates into CASSFGTGVETQYF.

The chain is built from TRBV7-2 and TRBJ1-6; D ambiguous. The V gene's germline CDR1 is SGHTA and CDR2 FQGNSA. CDR3 size: 16 residues. The germline V and J ends were trimmed by 5 bases and 8 bases, with 19 bases remaining between them. The CDR3 nucleotides read TGTGCCAGCAGCCCGGGTGCGAATACATGGCATTCACCCCTCCACTTT. This sequence encodes CASSPGANTWHSPLHF.

The chain carries TRBV27 and TRBJ1-2; D ambiguous. Germline CDR1 MNHEY, CDR2 SMNVEV (reference sequence). There are 13 residues in the CDR3. V lost 2 bases, J lost 1 base, and 5 bases lay in between. The CDR3 region is CASSLRFNYGYTF. In DNA form, the CDR3 reads TGTGCCAGCAGTTTAAGGTTTAACTATGGCTACACCTTC.

This clone was detected once. The chain links TRBV7-2 to TRBJ2-2; D is undetermined. V dropped 1 base and J dropped 0 bases, with 6 bases sitting between them. Germline V CDR1 and CDR2: SGHTA, FQGNSA. CDR3 length: 15 amino acids. The CDR3 spells CASSLVGSNTGELFF. As DNA, the CDR3 is TGTGCCAGCAGCTTAGTGGGATCGAACACCGGGGAGCTGTTTTTT.

The chain couples TRBV5-1 to TRBJ2-1, with 7 positions matching TRBD2. CDR3 length: 15 residues. The germline V gene has CDR1 SGHRS and CDR2 YFSETQ. V gave up 6 bases and J gave up 2 bases; unmatched junction bases: 8. The CDR3 is CASNTQAGAYNEQFF. The CDR3 bases are TGCGCCAGCAACACACAGGCGGGGGCCTACAATGAGCAGTTCTTC.

J is TRBJ2-7 and V is TRBV28; tentative D call: TRBD1 (5 bases). V lost 7 bases, J lost 4 bases, and 14 bases lay in between. In germline, CDR1 is MDHEN, CDR2 SYDVKM. The CDR3 has 13 amino acids. CDR3 residues: CASNKGVQYEQYF. CDR3 DNA sequence: TGTGCCAGCAACAAAGGGGTACAGTACGAGCAGTACTTC.

V gene TRBV7-2 combines with J gene TRBJ1-2, with a possible D match to TRBD1 (6 bases). Germline V lookup: CDR1 SGHTA, CDR2 FQGNSA. Trimming stripped 5 bases from V and 8 bases from J, with 21 bases between. This CDR3 has 15 amino acids. The CDR3 region is CASSLQSAGARGYTF. CDR3 nucleotides: TGTGCCAGCAGCCTCCAATCCGCAGGGGCTCGAGGCTACACCTTC.

The chain couples TRBV5-1 to TRBJ1-2; no clear D. CDR3 length equals 16 residues. Germline V CDR1 and CDR2: SGHRS, YFSETQ. V lost 0 bases to trimming and J lost 0 bases, with 12 bases between them. The CDR3 is CASSLGMSAANYGYTF. In DNA form, the CDR3 reads TGCGCCAGCAGCTTGGGTATGTCCGCCGCTAACTATGGCTACACCTTC.

The chain joins TRBV10-3 to TRBJ1-1; maybe TRBD1 (6 bases). Germline CDR1 reads ENHRY; CDR2 reads SYGVKD. Trimming removed 6 bases from V and 10 bases from J, with 15 bases in between. The CDR3 spans 12 residues. In DNA, the CDR3 is TGTGCCATCAGCCAACAGGGCTTTTCAGCTTTCTTT. This gives the protein CAISQQGFSAFF.

The chain couples TRBV28 to TRBJ1-6, with D tentatively TRBD1 (5 bases). The length of the CDR3 is 14 residues. Germline V gene data show CDR1 as MDHEN and CDR2 as SYDVKM. CDR3 bases: TGTGCAAGTGCTGAGGGTCGGGGGAATTCACCCCTCCACTTT. Residues: CASAEGRGNSPLHF.

V and J are TRBV27 and TRBJ2-5; 12 bases fit TRBD2. The V gene's germline CDR1 is MNHEY and CDR2 SMNVEV (reference sequence). Losses at the gene ends were 6 bases for V and 4 bases for J; bases not matched to a gene: 6. The CDR3 runs 15 residues. For the CDR3, the DNA is TGTGCCAGCAGCCCGCTACTAGCGGGAGGAGAGACCCAGTACTTC. It encodes CASSPLLAGGETQYF.

The gene calls are TRBV6-1 and TRBJ1-2; 7 nucleotides agree with TRBD1. There are 15 residues in the CDR3. V shed 3 bases, J shed 8 bases, and the junction held 12 bases outside the gene matches. Per the germline V gene, CDR1 is MNHNS and CDR2 is SASEGT. The DNA for the CDR3 is TGTGCCAGCAGTGATGGCGCCCTCCAGGGGGACGGCTACACCTTC. Translating it yields CASSDGALQGDGYTF.

This chain connects TRBV19 to TRBJ2-7, with 8 bases aligning to TRBD1. CDR3 length equals 15 residues. Germline lookup yields CDR1 LNHDA and CDR2 SQIVND (reference sequence). V shed 3 bases, J shed 3 bases, and the junction held 7 bases outside the gene matches. DNA for the CDR3: TGTGCCAGTAGTATGGTGGCAGGGGGCCTCTACGAGCAGTACTTC. Amino acid sequence: CASSMVAGGLYEQYF.

J is TRBJ1-1 and V is TRBV19; 12 bases agree with TRBD1. The CDR3 extends over 16 amino acids. V shed 5 bases, J shed 5 bases, and the junction held 9 bases outside the gene matches. Germline CDR1 and CDR2: LNHDA and SQIVND (reference sequence). CDR3 protein: CASSARDRGRFTEAFF. CDR3 bases: TGTGCCAGTAGTGCCCGGGACAGGGGGCGGTTTACTGAAGCTTTCTTT.

In DNA form, the CDR3 reads TGTGCCAGCAGCAACGGACAGGGGGCTGGCACAGATACGCAGTATTTT. Translating gives CASSNGQGAGTDTQYF. The J gene is TRBJ2-3, the V gene TRBV7-9, with 11 bases lining up with TRBD1. Per germline, CDR1 SEHNR and CDR2 FQNEAQ (reference sequence). The CDR3 covers 16 residues. The trim removed 5 bases at V and 1 base at J, leaving 5 bases unmatched. The full variable domain, its missing parts supplied by reference TRBV7-9 and TRBJ2-3, is DTGVSQNPRHKITKRGQNVTFRCDPISEHNRLYWYRQTLGQGPEFLTYFQNEAQLEKSRLLSDRFSAERPKGSFSTLEIQRTEQGDSAMYLCASSNGQGAGTDTQYFGPGTRLTVL.

This chain connects TRBV4-1 to TRBJ1-2; 8 bases fit TRBD1. J lost 8 bases, V lost 1 base, and 9 bases had no gene match. This CDR3 has 15 amino acids. CDR1 is MGHRA and CDR2 is YSYEKL in the germline V gene. CDR3 coding DNA: TGCGCCAGCAGCCAAGGACAGGGGCCCCTTCGGGGCTACACCTTC. Translated: CASSQGQGPLRGYTF.

This clone was seen a few times. V gene TRBV19 combines with J gene TRBJ1-4; D gene uncertain. The V gene's germline CDR1 is LNHDA and CDR2 SQIVND (reference sequence). Trimming stripped 3 bases from V and 8 bases from J, with 13 bases between. This CDR3 contains 14 residues. The CDR3 protein is CASSIGRQREKLFF. The CDR3 DNA sequence: TGTGCCAGTAGTATTGGGAGACAACGGGAAAAACTGTTTTTT. Supplemented by reference TRBV19 and TRBJ1-4, the full variable domain reads DGGITQSPKYLFRKEGQNVTLSCEQNLNHDAMYWYRQDPGQGLRLIYYSQIVNDFQKGDIAEGYSVSREKKESFPLTVTSAQKNPTAFYLCASSIGRQREKLFFGSGTQLSVL.